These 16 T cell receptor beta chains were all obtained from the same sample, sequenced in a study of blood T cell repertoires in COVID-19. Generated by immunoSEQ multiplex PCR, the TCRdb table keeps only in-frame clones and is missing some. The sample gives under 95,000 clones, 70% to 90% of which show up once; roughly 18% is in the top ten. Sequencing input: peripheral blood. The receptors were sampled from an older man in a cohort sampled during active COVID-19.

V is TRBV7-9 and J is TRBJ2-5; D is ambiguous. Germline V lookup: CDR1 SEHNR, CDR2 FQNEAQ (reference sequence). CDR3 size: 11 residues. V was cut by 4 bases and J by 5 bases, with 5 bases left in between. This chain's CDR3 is CASSSAETQYF. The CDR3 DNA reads TGTGCCAGCAGCTCCGCGGAGACCCAGTACTTC. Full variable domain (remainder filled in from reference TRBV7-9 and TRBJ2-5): DTGVSQNPRHKITKRGQNVTFRCDPISEHNRLYWYRQTLGQGPEFLTYFQNEAQLEKSRLLSDRFSAERPKGSFSTLEIQRTEQGDSAMYLCASSSAETQYFGPGTRLLVL.

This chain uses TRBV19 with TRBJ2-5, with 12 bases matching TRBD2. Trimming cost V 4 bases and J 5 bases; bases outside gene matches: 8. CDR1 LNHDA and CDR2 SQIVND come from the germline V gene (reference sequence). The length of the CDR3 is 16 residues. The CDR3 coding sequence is TGTGCCAGTAGTACTCCGGGACTAGCGGGCCTGGAGACCCAGTACTTC. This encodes CASSTPGLAGLETQYF.

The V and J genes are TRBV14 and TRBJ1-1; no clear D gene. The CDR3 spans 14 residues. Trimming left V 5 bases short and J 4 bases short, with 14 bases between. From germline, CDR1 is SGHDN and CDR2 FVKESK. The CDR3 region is CASSGQVGPTEAFF. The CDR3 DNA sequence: TGTGCCAGCAGCGGCCAGGTCGGTCCCACTGAAGCTTTCTTT.

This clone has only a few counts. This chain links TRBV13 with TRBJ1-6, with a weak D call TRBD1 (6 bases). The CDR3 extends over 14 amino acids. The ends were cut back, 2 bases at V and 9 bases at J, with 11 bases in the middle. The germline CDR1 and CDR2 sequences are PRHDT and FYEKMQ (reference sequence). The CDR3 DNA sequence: TGTGCCAGCAGCTTATGGGAGACAGGTTCACCCCTCCACTTT. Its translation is CASSLWETGSPLHF.

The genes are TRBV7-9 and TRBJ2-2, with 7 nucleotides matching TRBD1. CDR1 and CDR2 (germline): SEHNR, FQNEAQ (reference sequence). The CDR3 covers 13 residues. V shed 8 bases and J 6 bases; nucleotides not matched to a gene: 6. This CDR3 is CASQDRVPGELFF. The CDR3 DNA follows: TGTGCCAGCCAAGACAGGGTACCCGGGGAGCTGTTTTTT.

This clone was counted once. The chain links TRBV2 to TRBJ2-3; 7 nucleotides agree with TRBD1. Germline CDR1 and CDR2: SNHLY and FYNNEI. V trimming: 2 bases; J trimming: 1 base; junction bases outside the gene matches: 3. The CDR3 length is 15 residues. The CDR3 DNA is TGTGCCAGCAGTGAACGCACAGGGGGCACAGATACGCAGTATTTT. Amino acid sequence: CASSERTGGTDTQYF.

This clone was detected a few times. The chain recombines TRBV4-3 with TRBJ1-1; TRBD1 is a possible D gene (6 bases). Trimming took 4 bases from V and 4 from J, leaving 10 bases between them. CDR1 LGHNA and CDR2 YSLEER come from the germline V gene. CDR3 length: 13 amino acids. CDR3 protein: CASSLTGSTEAFF. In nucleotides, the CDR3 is TGCGCCAGCAGCCTTACAGGGTCCACTGAAGCTTTCTTT.

CDR3 loop: CASSDSPGVYGYTF. DNA for the CDR3: TGTGCCAGCAGTGACTCGCCAGGGGTCTATGGCTACACCTTC. The chain is built from TRBV6-4 and TRBJ1-2; perhaps TRBD1 as D (6 bases). The V gene lost 0 bases and the J gene lost 4 bases, with 9 bases spanning the gap. This CDR3 is built from 14 residues. Germline-derived CDR1 and CDR2 are MRHNA and SNTAGT.

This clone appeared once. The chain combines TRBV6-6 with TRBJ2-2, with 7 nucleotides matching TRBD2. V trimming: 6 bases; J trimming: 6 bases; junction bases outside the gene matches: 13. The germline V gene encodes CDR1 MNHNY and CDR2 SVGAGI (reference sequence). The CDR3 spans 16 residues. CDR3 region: CASSSLLRGKAGELFF. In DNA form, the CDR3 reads TGTGCCAGCAGCTCTTTACTGCGGGGGAAAGCCGGGGAGCTGTTTTTT.

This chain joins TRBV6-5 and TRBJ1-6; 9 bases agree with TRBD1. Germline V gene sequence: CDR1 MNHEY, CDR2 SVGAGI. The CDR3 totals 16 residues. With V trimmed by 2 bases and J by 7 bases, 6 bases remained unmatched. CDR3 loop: CASSYGTTGGNSPLHF. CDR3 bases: TGTGCCAGCAGTTACGGGACAACAGGGGGCAATTCACCCCTCCACTTT.

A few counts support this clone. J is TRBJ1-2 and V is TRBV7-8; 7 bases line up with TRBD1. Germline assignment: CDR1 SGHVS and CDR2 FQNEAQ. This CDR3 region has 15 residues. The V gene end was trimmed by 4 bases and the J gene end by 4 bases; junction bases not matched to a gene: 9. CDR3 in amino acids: CASSYDRVRGYGYTF. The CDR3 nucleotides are TGTGCCAGCAGCTATGACAGGGTTCGAGGCTATGGCTACACCTTC.

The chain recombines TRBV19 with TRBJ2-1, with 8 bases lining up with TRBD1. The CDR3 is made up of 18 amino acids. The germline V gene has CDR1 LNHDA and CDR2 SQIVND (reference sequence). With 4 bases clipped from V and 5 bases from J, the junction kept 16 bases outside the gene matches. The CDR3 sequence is CASSKTITGGSRHNEQFF. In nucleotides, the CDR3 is TGTGCCAGTAGTAAAACCATAACAGGGGGATCGCGTCACAATGAGCAGTTCTTC. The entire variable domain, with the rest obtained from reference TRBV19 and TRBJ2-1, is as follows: DGGITQSPKYLFRKEGQNVTLSCEQNLNHDAMYWYRQDPGQGLRLIYYSQIVNDFQKGDIAEGYSVSREKKESFPLTVTSAQKNPTAFYLCASSKTITGGSRHNEQFFGPGTRLTVL.

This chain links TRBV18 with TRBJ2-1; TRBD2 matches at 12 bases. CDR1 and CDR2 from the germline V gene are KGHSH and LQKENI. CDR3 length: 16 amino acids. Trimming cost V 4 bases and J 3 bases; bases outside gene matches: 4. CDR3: CASSLMTSGGYNEQFF. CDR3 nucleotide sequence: TGTGCCAGCTCACTTATGACTAGCGGGGGCTACAATGAGCAGTTCTTC.

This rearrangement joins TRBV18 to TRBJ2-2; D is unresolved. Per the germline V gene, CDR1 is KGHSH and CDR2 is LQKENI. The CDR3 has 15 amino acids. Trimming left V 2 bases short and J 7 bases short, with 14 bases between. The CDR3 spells CASSPVAEFSGELFF. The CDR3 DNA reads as TGTGCCAGCTCACCAGTCGCCGAATTTAGCGGGGAGCTGTTTTTT.

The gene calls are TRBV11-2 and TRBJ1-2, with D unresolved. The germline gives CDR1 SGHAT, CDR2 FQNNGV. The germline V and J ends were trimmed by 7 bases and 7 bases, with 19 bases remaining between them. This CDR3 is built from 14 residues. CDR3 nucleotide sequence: TGTGCCAGCAACTCTCGGGGTAGAGGTGCTGGCTACACCTTC. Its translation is CASNSRGRGAGYTF. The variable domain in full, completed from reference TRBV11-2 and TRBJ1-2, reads EAGVAQSPRYKIIEKRQSVAFWCNPISGHATLYWYQQILGQGPKLLIQFQNNGVVDDSQLPKDRFSAERLKGVDSTLKIQPAKLEDSAVYLCASNSRGRGAGYTFGSGTRLTVV.

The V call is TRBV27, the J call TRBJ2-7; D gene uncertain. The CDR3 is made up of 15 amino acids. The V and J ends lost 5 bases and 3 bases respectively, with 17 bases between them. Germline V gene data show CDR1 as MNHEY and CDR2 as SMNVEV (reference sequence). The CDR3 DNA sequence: TGTGCCAGCAGTCCCCGCGGTCCATCTATCTACGAGCAGTACGTC. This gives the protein CASSPRGPSIYEQYV.